These 16 T cell receptor beta chains came from one sample sequenced in a study of T cells in Graves' hyperthyroidism and ophthalmopathy. RNA transcripts yielded amplified TCR beta CDR3 regions. HTBI primers drove first-round RT-PCR of the TCR CDR3. TCRdb re-analysed the multiplex PCR reads in MiXCR, keeping a single row per CDR3 protein. The sample lists roughly 100,000 distinct CDR3 sequences, about 45% occurring once. The material sequenced was blood. The receptors stem from a man between 35 and 55 years old with Graves' hyperthyroidism.

The chain is built from TRBV29-1 and TRBJ1-1, with unresolved D. CDR3 length: 9 amino acids. Germline CDR1 SQVTM, CDR2 ANQGSEA. DNA of the CDR3: TGCAGAGCCAACACTGAAGCTTTCTTT. This codes for CRANTEAFF.

This clonotype was recorded at least ten times. The chain recombines TRBV10-3 with TRBJ2-7, with D perhaps TRBD1 (7 bases). Trimming stripped 2 bases from V and 6 bases from J, with 14 bases between. This CDR3 spans 14 amino acids. Germline V gives CDR1 ENHRY, CDR2 SYGVKD. CDR3 in amino acids: CAISEVQGRSEQYF. CDR3 in DNA: TGTGCCATCAGTGAGGTACAGGGGAGGAGCGAGCAGTACTTC.

The V and J genes are TRBV7-8 and TRBJ2-1, with 8 bases lining up with TRBD2. Germline assignment: CDR1 SGHVS and CDR2 FQNEAQ. Germline trimming cut 11 bases from V and 2 bases from J; bases unmatched to any gene: 5. CDR3 length equals 13 residues. CDR3 in DNA: TGTGCCTACGTGGGACTAGCCTACAATGAGCAGTTCTTC. This codes for CAYVGLAYNEQFF.

Remarks on this clonotype: Mismatch with germline at one junction end may stem from a read error. This chain joins TRBV20-1 and TRBJ1-5, with 8 nucleotides matching TRBD1. Germline CDR1 and CDR2: DFQATT and SNEGSKA (reference sequence). The CDR3 is 15 residues long. This CDR3 reads CNASGRDRGNQPQHF. Here the CDR3 DNA reads TGCAATGCTAGTGGTCGTGACAGGGGTAACCAGCCCCAGCATTTT.

Ten or more counts support this clonotype. The rearrangement uses TRBV20-1 and TRBJ2-1; D possibly matches TRBD1 or TRBD2 (5 bases each). Looked up from germline, CDR1 is DFQATT and CDR2 is SNEGSKA (reference sequence). The length of the CDR3 is 16 residues. The V end lost 4 bases, the J end lost 4 bases, and 20 bases lay between the germline ends. As DNA, the CDR3 is TGCAGTGCTACTAATACCGGGACGCGCAAATACAATGAGCAGTTCTTC. Translated, it gives CSATNTGTRKYNEQFF.

Remarks on this clonotype: A single base separates this from a much larger clone, so it may be a read error. The chain recombines TRBV12-3 or TRBV12-4 with TRBJ2-7, with D perhaps TRBD2 (5 bases). The J call is uncertain, as TRBJ2-1 better fits the DNA end. CDR3 length: 16 amino acids. The chain's CDR3 is CASSQRLFRGSYEQFF. In DNA, the CDR3 is TGTGCCAGCAGTCAACGACTATTCCGAGGGTCCTACGAGCAGTTCTTC.

Worth noting for this clonotype: A read error may explain this, as a much larger clone is one base away. The rearrangement joins TRBV5-4 to TRBJ2-1, with 9 bases lining up with TRBD2. The CDR3 covers 15 residues. Germline CDR1 SGHNT, CDR2 YYREEE (reference sequence). The J segment lost 3 bases and the V segment lost 4 bases, leaving 5 bases of the junction unmatched. The CDR3 is CASSPAGGVYNEQFF. The CDR3 nucleotides are TGTGCCAGCAGCCCGGCGGGGGGGGTCTACAATGAGCAGTTCTTC.

In this sample, this clonotype turned up many times. The CDR3 DNA reads as TGTGCCAGTAGTATCACGACAGGGGGCCGGGGGAACGAGCAGTACTTC. Encoded protein: CASSITTGGRGNEQYF. The chain couples TRBV19 to TRBJ2-7, with 10 bases lining up with TRBD1. This CDR3 is 16 amino acids long. Germline values: CDR1 LNHDA, CDR2 SQIVND (reference sequence). V dropped 3 bases and J dropped 5; count of bases not matched to a gene: 10.

The rearrangement uses TRBV24-1 and TRBJ1-1; D is ambiguous. The CDR3 is 11 residues long. CDR1 is KGHDR and CDR2 is SFDVKD in the germline V gene. The CDR3 nucleotides are TGTGCAGCACACCCGGGAACTGAAGCTTTCTTT. Translated, it gives CAAHPGTEAFF.

This chain connects TRBV7-8 to TRBJ1-1, with TRBD1 matching 9 bases. Germline loops: CDR1 SGHVS, CDR2 FQNEAQ. The CDR3 runs 15 residues. J gave up 3 bases and V 5 bases, and 7 bases lay outside the gene matches. CDR3 coding DNA: TGTGCCAGCAGCCTGACCGGGACAGGGTACACTGAAGCTTTCTTT. It codes for CASSLTGTGYTEAFF.

The table lists this clonotype with many counts. V gene TRBV5-6 combines with J gene TRBJ1-5; D possibly corresponds to TRBD1 (6 bases). Trimming shortened V by 5 bases and J by 5 bases, and 14 bases separated the two germline ends. CDR3 size: 14 residues. CDR1 is SGHDT, CDR2 YYEEEE, per germline. CDR3 sequence: CASSNREADQPQHF. Here the CDR3 DNA reads TGTGCCAGCAGTAACAGGGAGGCCGATCAGCCCCAGCATTTT.

This clonotype was detected once. No conserved phenylalanine or tryptophan is present at the end of the CDR3, so a read error is the likely explanation. The chain uses TRBV7-3 and TRBJ2-3, with unresolved D. Germline lookup yields CDR1 SGHTA and CDR2 FQGTGA. Trimming cost V 4 bases and J 3 bases, with 8 bases left between them. The CDR3 extends over 13 amino acids. CDR3 nucleotides: TGTGCCAGCAGCTCGGTCGGTACAGATACGCAGTATCTT. Encoded protein: CASSSVGTDTQYL.

This clonotype was seen ten or more times. This chain joins TRBV2 and TRBJ1-1, with no clear D. CDR3 length: 12 residues. V shed 4 bases and J shed 1 base, with 4 bases lying between them. From germline, CDR1 is SNHLY and CDR2 FYNNEI. In DNA form, the CDR3 reads TGTGCCAGCAGTGTGCAGAACACTGAAGCTTTCTTT. Its translation: CASSVQNTEAFF.

This clonotype has a count of ten or more. The chain has TRBV19 and TRBJ2-7; D gene ambiguous. Germline V gene data show CDR1 as LNHDA and CDR2 as SQIVND (reference sequence). CDR3 length: 12 amino acids. V was pared by 5 bases and J by 0 bases, with 5 bases between. The CDR3 DNA reads as TGTGCCAGTAGTCAAAGCTCCTACGAGCAGTACTTC. This translates into CASSQSSYEQYF.

The table lists this clonotype with many counts. The chain links TRBV11-2 to TRBJ1-1, with 9 bases aligning to TRBD1. The germline V gene has CDR1 SGHAT and CDR2 FQNNGV. V was clipped by 4 bases and J by 4 bases; unmatched bases: 7. The CDR3 covers 15 residues. CDR3 in amino acids: CASSSAGTGSTEAFF. The CDR3 bases are TGTGCCAGCAGCTCAGCCGGGACAGGGAGCACTGAAGCTTTCTTT.

This clonotype was detected only a few times. A much bigger clone sits one base away, suggesting this may be a read error. The chain employs TRBV11-2 and TRBJ2-3, with D maybe TRBD2 (5 bases). Germline V gene lookup returns CDR1 SGHAT and CDR2 FQNNGV. This CDR3 comprises 14 residues. CDR3 amino acids: CASSVDSGTDTQYF. The CDR3 region has the DNA TGTGCCAGCAGCGTAGATAGCGGCACAGATACGCAGTATTTT.